One sample yielded the 15 T cell receptor beta chains listed below, sequenced in a study of human T cells and chemical hapten exposure. TCRdb re-called the RACE reads with MiXCR, one entry per CDR3 protein. This table has 70,000 to 100,000 distinct CDR3 sequences, over 6% appearing once. Time point indicated: patch test 1, 2 weeks after DPC sensitization. Sample treatment: therapeutic diphenylcyclopropenone sensitization with weekly scalp DPC. The material was whole blood, obtained in connection with sensitization to the hapten diphenylcyclopropenone (DPC). The source is a woman aged 25 to 39 with alopecia areata. Some clones in this sample may be carry-over from other donors' samples.

This clonotype was counted only a few times. The chain has TRBV18 and TRBJ1-5; TRBD1 matches at 9 bases. The length of the CDR3 is 15 residues. Germline trimming cut 5 bases from V and 0 bases from J; bases unmatched to any gene: 2. Germline CDR1 and CDR2: KGHSH and LQKENI. This CDR3 is CASSEGQGSNQPQHF. Written as DNA, the CDR3 is TGTGCCAGCTCAGAGGGACAGGGTAGCAATCAGCCCCAGCATTTT.

This clonotype occurred many times. The chain recombines TRBV7-2 with TRBJ2-3; D ambiguous. V lost 3 bases, J lost 0 bases, and 7 bases lay in between. The CDR3 contains 14 residues. Germline lookup yields CDR1 SGHTA and CDR2 FQGNSA. CDR3 sequence (DNA): TGTGCCAGCAGCTTGGCGACTAGCACAGATACGCAGTATTTT. Translation: CASSLATSTDTQYF.

Comment on this clonotype: A read error may be the cause here, since a much bigger clone is one base away. V gene TRBV14 combines with J gene TRBJ2-1, with 11 bases lining up with TRBD2. This CDR3 is 14 amino acids long. CDR1 and CDR2 (germline): SGHDN, FVKESK. Germline trimming cut 2 bases from V and 8 bases from J; bases unmatched to any gene: 2. CDR3 bases: TGTGCCAGCAGCCAACTAGCGGGGGGTGATGAGCAGTTCTTC. Translated: CASSQLAGGDEQFF.

There are many counts of this clonotype. The gene calls are TRBV20-1 and TRBJ2-3, with D possibly TRBD1 on 6 matching bases. V shed 5 bases and J shed 4 bases, with 10 bases lying between them. Germline V gene data show CDR1 as DFQATT and CDR2 as SNEGSKA (reference sequence). The length of the CDR3 is 12 residues. The CDR3 protein is CSARTGSDTQYF. DNA for the CDR3: TGCAGTGCTCGAACAGGGTCAGATACGCAGTATTTT.

This clonotype was found many times. The CDR3 spells CAGGTANTEAFF. Written as DNA, the CDR3 is TGTGCCGGTGGGACTGCGAACACTGAAGCTTTCTTT. This chain joins TRBV30 and TRBJ1-1, with D maybe TRBD1 (5 bases). The CDR3 loop spans 12 amino acids. The V gene's germline CDR1 is GTSNPN and CDR2 SVGIG (reference sequence). The V end lost 8 bases, the J end lost 1 base, and 11 bases lay between the germline ends. Supplemented by reference TRBV30 and TRBJ1-1, the full variable domain reads SQTIHQWPATLVQPVGSPLSLECTVEGTSNPNLYWYRQAAGRGLQLLFYSVGIGQISSEVPQNLSASRPQDRQFILSSKKLLLSDSGFYLCAGGTANTEAFFGQGTRLTVV.

This sequence joins TRBV7-4 and TRBJ2-3; 12 nucleotides match TRBD2. V dropped 0 bases and J dropped 2; count of bases not matched to a gene: 6. CDR1 SGHVT and CDR2 SQSDAQ come from the germline V gene. The CDR3 is 18 residues long. CDR3 amino acids: CASSLAPGLAGNTDTQYF. CDR3 coding DNA: TGTGCCAGCAGCTTAGCGCCCGGACTAGCGGGGAACACAGATACGCAGTATTTT.

This chain links TRBV29-1 with TRBJ1-3; TRBD1 might be the D (5 bases). CDR3 length equals 15 residues. The V gene lost 1 base and the J gene lost 4 bases, with 14 bases spanning the gap. Germline V gene lookup returns CDR1 SQVTM and CDR2 ANQGSEA. The CDR3 is CSVEAGNVGGNTIYF. In nucleotides, the CDR3 is TGCAGCGTTGAAGCAGGGAACGTCGGGGGAAACACCATATATTTT.

This clonotype was seen a handful of times. This rearrangement joins TRBV24-1 to TRBJ2-3, with D unresolved. V lost 0 bases to trimming and J lost 6 bases, with 6 bases between them. Germline V gives CDR1 KGHDR, CDR2 SFDVKD. The CDR3 sequence is 13 residues long. As DNA, the CDR3 is TGTGCCACCAGTGATTTGATGGTCGATACGCAGTATTTT. Its translation is CATSDLMVDTQYF.

This clonotype was detected a few times. The chain uses TRBV20-1 and TRBJ1-5; D is perhaps TRBD1 (6 bases). V was pared by 7 bases and J by 4 bases, with 17 bases between. The length of the CDR3 is 14 residues. Germline CDR1 is DFQATT and CDR2 is SNEGSKA (reference sequence). CDR3 amino acids: CSGSPGQVNQPQHF. DNA for the CDR3: TGCAGTGGCTCACCGGGACAAGTAAATCAGCCCCAGCATTTT.

The genes are TRBV10-3 and TRBJ2-7; D gene unclear. The V end was cut by 2 bases, the J end by 7 bases, with 6 bases between. There are 11 residues in the CDR3. CDR1 and CDR2 (germline): ENHRY, SYGVKD. The chain's CDR3 is CAISEGEEQYF. CDR3 DNA: TGTGCCATCAGTGAGGGGGAAGAGCAGTACTTC.

In this sample, this clonotype turned up many times. J is TRBJ2-3 and V is TRBV20-1; 7 bases match TRBD1. V shed 5 bases and J 0 bases; nucleotides not matched to a gene: 5. CDR1 is DFQATT, CDR2 SNEGSKA, per germline (reference sequence). The CDR3 loop spans 14 amino acids. This chain's CDR3 is CSADDRASTDTQYF. CDR3 nucleotides: TGCAGTGCTGACGACAGGGCTAGCACAGATACGCAGTATTTT.

This clonotype was detected ten times or more. The J gene is TRBJ2-4, the V gene TRBV29-1, with 7 bases identical to TRBD1. The CDR3 length is 13 residues. Trimming at V came to 7 bases and at J to 0 bases, leaving 3 bases not matched to a gene. The germline CDR1 and CDR2 sequences are SQVTM and ANQGSEA. The CDR3 DNA reads as TGCAGCGGGACAGGTGGAGCCAAAAACATTCAGTACTTC. It encodes CSGTGGAKNIQYF.

This clonotype was recorded many times. The chain is built from TRBV5-1 and TRBJ1-1, with D tentatively TRBD1 (6 bases). V was cut by 1 base and J by 4 bases, with 14 bases left in between. The germline V gene encodes CDR1 SGHRS and CDR2 YFSETQ. The CDR3 covers 15 residues. The CDR3 is CASSLRSGGPTEAFF. Written as DNA, the CDR3 is TGCGCCAGCAGCTTGAGGAGTGGGGGGCCCACTGAAGCTTTCTTT.

This clonotype occurred once. A clone one base away is much larger, so this may be a read error. The CDR3: CSAFLAEGGEKLFF. The CDR3 DNA follows: TGCAGTGCTTTCCTCGCAGAGGGGGGAGAAAAACTGTTTTTT. The chain links TRBV20-1 to TRBJ1-4; tentative D call: TRBD1 (6 bases). Trimming left V 5 bases short and J 8 bases short, with 18 bases between. The CDR3 runs 14 residues. CDR1 and CDR2 (germline): DFQATT, SNEGSKA (reference sequence).

This clonotype has a handful of counts. The rearrangement links TRBV29-1 to TRBJ1-2, with D uncertain. Germline V CDR1 and CDR2: SQVTM, ANQGSEA. The CDR3 spans 12 residues. V lost 6 bases and J lost 3, with 11 bases in between. The DNA of the CDR3 is TGCAGCGTAAGGGCGGTGGACTATGGCTACACCTTC. This codes for CSVRAVDYGYTF.